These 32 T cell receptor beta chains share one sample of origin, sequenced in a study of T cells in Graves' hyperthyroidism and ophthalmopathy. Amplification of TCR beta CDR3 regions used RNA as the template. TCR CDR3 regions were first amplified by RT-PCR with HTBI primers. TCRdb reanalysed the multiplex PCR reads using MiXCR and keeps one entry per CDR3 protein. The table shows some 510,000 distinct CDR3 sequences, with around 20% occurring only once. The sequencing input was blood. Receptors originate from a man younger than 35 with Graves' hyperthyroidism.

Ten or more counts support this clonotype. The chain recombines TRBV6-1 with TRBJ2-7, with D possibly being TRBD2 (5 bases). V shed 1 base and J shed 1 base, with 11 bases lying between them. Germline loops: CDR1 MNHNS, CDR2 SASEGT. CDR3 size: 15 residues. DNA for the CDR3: TGTGCCAGCAGTGAAGGGCTAGCTGCGTCCTACGAGCAGTACTTC. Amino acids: CASSEGLAASYEQYF.

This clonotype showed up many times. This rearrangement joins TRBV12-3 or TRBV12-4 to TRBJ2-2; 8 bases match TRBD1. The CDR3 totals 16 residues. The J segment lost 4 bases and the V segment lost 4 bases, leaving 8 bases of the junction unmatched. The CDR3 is CASSSLTGAGTGELFF. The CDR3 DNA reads TGTGCCAGCAGTTCCCTGACAGGGGCCGGCACCGGGGAGCTGTTTTTT.

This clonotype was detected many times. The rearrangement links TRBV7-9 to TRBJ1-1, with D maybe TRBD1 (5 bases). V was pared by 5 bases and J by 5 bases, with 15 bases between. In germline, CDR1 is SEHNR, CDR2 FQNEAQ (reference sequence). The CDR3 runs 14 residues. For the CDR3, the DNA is TGTGCCAGCAGCCTCACCTCAGGGAAAACTGAAGCTTTCTTT. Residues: CASSLTSGKTEAFF.

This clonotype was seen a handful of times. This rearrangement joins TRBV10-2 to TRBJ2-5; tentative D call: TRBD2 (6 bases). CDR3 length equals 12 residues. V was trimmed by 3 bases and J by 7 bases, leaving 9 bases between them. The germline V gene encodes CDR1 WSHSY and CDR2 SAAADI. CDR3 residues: CASSDDGGTQYF. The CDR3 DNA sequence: TGCGCCAGCAGTGACGACGGGGGGACCCAGTACTTC.

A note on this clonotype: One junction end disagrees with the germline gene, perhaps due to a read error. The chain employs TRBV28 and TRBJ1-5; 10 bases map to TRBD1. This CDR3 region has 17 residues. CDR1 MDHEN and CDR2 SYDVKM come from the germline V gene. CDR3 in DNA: TGTGCCAGCCCTCTGACCGGGACAGGGGCGTTTAATCGGCCCCAGCATTTT. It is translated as CASPLTGTGAFNRPQHF.

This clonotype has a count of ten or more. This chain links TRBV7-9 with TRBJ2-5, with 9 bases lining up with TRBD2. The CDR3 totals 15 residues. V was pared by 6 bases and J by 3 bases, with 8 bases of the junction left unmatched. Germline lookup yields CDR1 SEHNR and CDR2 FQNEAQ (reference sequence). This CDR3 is CASSFGTSLEETQYF. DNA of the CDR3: TGTGCCAGCAGTTTTGGGACTAGCCTGGAAGAGACCCAGTACTTC.

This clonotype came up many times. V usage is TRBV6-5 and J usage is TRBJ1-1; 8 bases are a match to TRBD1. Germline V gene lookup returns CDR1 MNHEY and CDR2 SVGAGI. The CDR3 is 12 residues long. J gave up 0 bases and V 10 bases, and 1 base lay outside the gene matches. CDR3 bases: TGTGCCACGGGACAGGTGAACACTGAAGCTTTCTTT. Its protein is CATGQVNTEAFF.

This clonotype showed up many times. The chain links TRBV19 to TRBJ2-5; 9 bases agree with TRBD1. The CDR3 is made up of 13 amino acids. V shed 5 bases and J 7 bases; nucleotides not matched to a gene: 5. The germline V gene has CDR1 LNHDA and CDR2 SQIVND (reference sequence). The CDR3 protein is CASSPATGGTQYF. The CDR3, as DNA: TGTGCCAGTAGTCCGGCGACAGGGGGGACCCAGTACTTC.

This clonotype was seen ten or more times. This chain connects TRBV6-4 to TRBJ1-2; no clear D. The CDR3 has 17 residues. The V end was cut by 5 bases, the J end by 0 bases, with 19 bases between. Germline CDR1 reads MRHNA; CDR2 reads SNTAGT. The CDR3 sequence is CASSPSPSLLTNYGYTF. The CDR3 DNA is TGTGCCAGCAGTCCCTCGCCCAGTCTACTCACTAACTATGGCTACACCTTC.

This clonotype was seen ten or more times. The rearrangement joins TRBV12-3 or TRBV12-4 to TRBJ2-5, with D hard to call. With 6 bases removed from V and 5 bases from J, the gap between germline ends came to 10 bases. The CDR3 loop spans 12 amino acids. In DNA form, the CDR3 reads TGTGCCAGCAGAGGGATGTGGGAGACCCAGTACTTC. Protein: CASRGMWETQYF.

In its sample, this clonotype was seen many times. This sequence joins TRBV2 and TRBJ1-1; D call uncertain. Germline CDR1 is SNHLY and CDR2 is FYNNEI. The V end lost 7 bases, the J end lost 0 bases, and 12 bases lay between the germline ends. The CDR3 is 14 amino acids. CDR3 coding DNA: TGTGCCAGCAATCCGATCCTGTTGAACACTGAAGCTTTCTTT. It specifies CASNPILLNTEAFF.

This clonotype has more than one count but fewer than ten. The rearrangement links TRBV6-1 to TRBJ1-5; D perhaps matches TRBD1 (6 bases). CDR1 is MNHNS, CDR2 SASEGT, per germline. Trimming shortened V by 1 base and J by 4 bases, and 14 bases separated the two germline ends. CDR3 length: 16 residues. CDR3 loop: CASSEEGGMVNQPQHF. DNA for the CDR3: TGTGCCAGCAGTGAAGAGGGGGGAATGGTTAATCAGCCCCAGCATTTT.

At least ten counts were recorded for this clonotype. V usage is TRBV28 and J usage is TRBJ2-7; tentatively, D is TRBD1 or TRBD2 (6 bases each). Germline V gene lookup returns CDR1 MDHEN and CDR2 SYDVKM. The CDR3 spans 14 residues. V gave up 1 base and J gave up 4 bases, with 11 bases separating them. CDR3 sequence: CASSLSRDKYEQYF. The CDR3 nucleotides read TGTGCCAGCAGTTTATCGCGGGACAAGTACGAGCAGTACTTC.

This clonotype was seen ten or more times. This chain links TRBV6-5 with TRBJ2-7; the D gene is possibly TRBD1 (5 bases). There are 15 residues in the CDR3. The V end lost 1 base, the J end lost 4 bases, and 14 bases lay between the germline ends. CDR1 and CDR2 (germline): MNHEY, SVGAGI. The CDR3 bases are TGTGCCAGCAGTTACTACCCCCAGGGCAAATACGAGCAGTACTTC. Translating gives CASSYYPQGKYEQYF.

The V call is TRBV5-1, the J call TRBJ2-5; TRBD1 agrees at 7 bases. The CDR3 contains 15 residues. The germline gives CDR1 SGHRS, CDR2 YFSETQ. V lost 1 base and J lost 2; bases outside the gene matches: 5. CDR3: CASSLMGTAQETQYF. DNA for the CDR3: TGCGCCAGCAGCTTGATGGGGACAGCACAAGAGACCCAGTACTTC.

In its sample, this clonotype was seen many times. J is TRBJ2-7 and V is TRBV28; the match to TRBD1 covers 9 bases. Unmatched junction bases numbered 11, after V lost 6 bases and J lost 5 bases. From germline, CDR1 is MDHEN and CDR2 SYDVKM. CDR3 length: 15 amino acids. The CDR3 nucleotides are TGTGCCAGCAGCTATCACGGACAGGGGACGAACGAGCAGTACTTC. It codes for CASSYHGQGTNEQYF.

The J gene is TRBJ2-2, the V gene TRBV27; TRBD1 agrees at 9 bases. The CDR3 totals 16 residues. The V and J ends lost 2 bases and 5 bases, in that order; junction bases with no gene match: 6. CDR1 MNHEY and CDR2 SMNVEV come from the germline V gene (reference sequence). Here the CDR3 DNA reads TGTGCCAGCAGTTTACGAGGACAGGGGAGGACCGGGGAGCTGTTTTTT. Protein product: CASSLRGQGRTGELFF.

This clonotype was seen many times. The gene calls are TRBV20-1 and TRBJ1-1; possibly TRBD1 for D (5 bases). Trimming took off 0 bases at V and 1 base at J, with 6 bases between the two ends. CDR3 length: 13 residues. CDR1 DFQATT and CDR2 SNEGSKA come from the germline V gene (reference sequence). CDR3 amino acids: CSARDRENTEAFF. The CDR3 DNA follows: TGCAGTGCTAGAGACAGGGAGAACACTGAAGCTTTCTTT.

The CDR3 DNA reads TGTGCCAGCAGCGTAGACGTCCGAAAGTCTGGGGCCAACGTCCTGACTTTC. It encodes CASSVDVRKSGANVLTF. The gene calls are TRBV9 and TRBJ2-6; D gene uncertain. Looked up from germline, CDR1 is SGDLS and CDR2 is YYNGEE. Between the trimmed V and J ends, which lost 0 bases and 1 base, there was a span of 11 bases. This CDR3 is built from 17 residues.

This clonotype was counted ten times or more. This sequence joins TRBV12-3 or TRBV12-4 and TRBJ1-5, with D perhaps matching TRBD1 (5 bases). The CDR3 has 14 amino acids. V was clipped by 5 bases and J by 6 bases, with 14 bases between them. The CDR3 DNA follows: TGTGCCAGCAGTCCCACAGGAATAGCTCAGCCCCAGCATTTT. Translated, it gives CASSPTGIAQPQHF.

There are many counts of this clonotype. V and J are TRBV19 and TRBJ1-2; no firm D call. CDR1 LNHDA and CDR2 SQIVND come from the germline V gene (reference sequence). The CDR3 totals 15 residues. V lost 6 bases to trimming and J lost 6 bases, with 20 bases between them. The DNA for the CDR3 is TGTGCCAGTAGCAAGAAGGCGCGAGGGCATGATGGCTACACCTTC. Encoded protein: CASSKKARGHDGYTF.

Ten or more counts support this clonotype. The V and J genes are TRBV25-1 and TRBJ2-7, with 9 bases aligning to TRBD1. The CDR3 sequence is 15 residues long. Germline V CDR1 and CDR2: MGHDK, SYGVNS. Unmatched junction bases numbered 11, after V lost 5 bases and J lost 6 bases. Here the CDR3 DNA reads TGTGCCAGCAGTACCCGGACAGGGGAATGGGGCGAGCAGTACTTC. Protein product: CASSTRTGEWGEQYF.

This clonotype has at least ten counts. The CDR3 nucleotides read TGTGCCAGCAGCTTCGGGCGTCGGACTGAAGCTTTCTTT. Protein: CASSFGRRTEAFF. The chain couples TRBV6-1 to TRBJ1-1; D unclear. This CDR3 contains 13 residues. V lost 6 bases and J lost 5, with 13 bases in between. The germline CDR1 and CDR2 sequences are MNHNS and SASEGT.

CDR3 region: CASSLQGARGNYGYTF. The CDR3 DNA follows: TGTGCCAGCAGTTTACAGGGGGCTAGAGGGAACTATGGCTACACCTTC. This chain joins TRBV27 and TRBJ1-2, with 8 bases matching TRBD1. Per the germline V gene, CDR1 is MNHEY and CDR2 is SMNVEV (reference sequence). The V gene end was trimmed by 2 bases and the J gene end by 2 bases; junction bases not matched to a gene: 7. The length of the CDR3 is 16 residues.

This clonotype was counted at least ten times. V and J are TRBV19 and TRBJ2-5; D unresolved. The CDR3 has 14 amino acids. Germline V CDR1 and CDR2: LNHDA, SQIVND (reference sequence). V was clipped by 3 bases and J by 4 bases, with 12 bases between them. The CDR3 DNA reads TGTGCCAGTAGTATGTTTCACCATGGAGAGACCCAGTACTTC. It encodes CASSMFHHGETQYF.

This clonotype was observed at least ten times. The CDR3 loop reads CASKVLYYYGYTF. The CDR3 DNA reads as TGTGCCAGCAAGGTTCTGTATTACTATGGCTACACCTTC. The V gene is TRBV27, the J gene TRBJ1-2; D gene uncertain. From germline, CDR1 is MNHEY and CDR2 SMNVEV (reference sequence). The CDR3 covers 13 residues. Trimming stripped 7 bases from V and 3 bases from J, with 12 bases between.

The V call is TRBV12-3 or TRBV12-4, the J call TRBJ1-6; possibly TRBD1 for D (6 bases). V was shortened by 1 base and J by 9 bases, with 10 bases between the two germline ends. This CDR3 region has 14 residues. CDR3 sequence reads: CASSLEDSRSPLHF. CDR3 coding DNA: TGTGCCAGCAGTTTAGAGGACAGCCGTTCACCCCTCCACTTT.

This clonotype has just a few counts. The CDR3 DNA is TGTGCCAACGCGGACAGCGAGAACACTGAAGCTTTCTTT. Amino acids: CANADSENTEAFF. The J gene is TRBJ1-1, the V gene TRBV6-4; D might be TRBD1 (6 bases). CDR1 and CDR2 (germline): MRHNA, SNTAGT. The CDR3 extends over 13 amino acids. V was pared by 10 bases and J by 1 base, with 13 bases between.

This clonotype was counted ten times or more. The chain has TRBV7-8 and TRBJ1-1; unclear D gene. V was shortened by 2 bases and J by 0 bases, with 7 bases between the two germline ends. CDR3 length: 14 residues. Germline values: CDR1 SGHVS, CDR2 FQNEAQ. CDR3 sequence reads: CASSLKFMNTEAFF. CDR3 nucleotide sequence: TGTGCCAGCAGCTTAAAATTCATGAACACTGAAGCTTTCTTT.

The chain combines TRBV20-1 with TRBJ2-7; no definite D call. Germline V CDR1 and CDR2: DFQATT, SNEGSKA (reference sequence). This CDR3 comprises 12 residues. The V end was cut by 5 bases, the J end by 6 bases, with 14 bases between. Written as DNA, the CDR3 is TGCAGTGCTTTTTTACGCTCCGGCGAGCAGTACTTC. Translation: CSAFLRSGEQYF.

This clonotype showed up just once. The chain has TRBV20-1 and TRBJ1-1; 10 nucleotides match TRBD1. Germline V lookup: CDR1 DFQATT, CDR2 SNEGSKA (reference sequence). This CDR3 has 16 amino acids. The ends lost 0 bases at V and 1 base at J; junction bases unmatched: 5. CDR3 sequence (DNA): TGCAGTGCTAGAGATCCCCGGGACAGGGGGAACACTGAAGCTTTCTTT. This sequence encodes CSARDPRDRGNTEAFF.

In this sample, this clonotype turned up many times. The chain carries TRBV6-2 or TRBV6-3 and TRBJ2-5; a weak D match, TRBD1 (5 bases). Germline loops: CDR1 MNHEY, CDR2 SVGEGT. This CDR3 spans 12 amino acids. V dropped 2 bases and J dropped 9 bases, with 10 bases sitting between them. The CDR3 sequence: CASSYRAGSQYF. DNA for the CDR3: TGTGCCAGCAGTTACAGGGCAGGGTCCCAGTACTTC.